The present T cell receptor (beta chain) was sequenced within a study of molecular identifiers for immune sequencing clone quantification. General observations from the study: More than 97% of effector molecules, versus under 1% of naive-cell molecules, belonged to clones above 20 RNA copies.

CDR3 length: 15 residues. The V gene's germline CDR1 is PRHDT and CDR2 FYEKMQ (reference sequence). The V gene end was trimmed by 3 bases and the J gene end by 4 bases; junction bases not matched to a gene: 7. This clonotype was counted ten times or more. What it binds is unknown. TCRdb redid the calling of the PCR reads with MiXCR, one entry per CDR3 protein. This sample has some 580,000 distinct CDR3 sequences, with less than 30% found just once. Sequenced: naive CD8+ T cells from blood, with Jurkat cell RNA spiked in. Subset meaning: FACS-sorted CD8+CD4-CCR7+CD45RA+ naive T cells. This clonotype originated in a human donor in good health. Some libraries in this study had Jurkat cell RNA spiked in. The chain employs TRBV13 and TRBJ2-3; 7 bases line up with TRBD1. CDR3 coding DNA: TGTGCCAGCAGCTTGGGCAGGGGGAGTTCAGATACGCAGTATTTT. Translating gives CASSLGRGSSDTQYF.